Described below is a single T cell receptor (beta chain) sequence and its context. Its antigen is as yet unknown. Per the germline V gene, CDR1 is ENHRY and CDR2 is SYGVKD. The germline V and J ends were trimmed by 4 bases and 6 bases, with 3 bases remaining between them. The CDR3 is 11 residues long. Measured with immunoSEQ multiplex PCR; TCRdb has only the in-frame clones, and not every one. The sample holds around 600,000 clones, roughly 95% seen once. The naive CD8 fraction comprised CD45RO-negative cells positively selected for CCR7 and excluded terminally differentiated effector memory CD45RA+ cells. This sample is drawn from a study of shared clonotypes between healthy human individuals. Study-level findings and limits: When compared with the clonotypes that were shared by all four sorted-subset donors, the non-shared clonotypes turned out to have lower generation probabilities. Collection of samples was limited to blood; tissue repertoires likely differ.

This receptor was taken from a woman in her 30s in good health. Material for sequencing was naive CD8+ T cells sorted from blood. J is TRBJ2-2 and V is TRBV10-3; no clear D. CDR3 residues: CAISVPGELFF. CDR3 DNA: TGTGCCATCAGTGTTCCCGGGGAGCTGTTTTTT.